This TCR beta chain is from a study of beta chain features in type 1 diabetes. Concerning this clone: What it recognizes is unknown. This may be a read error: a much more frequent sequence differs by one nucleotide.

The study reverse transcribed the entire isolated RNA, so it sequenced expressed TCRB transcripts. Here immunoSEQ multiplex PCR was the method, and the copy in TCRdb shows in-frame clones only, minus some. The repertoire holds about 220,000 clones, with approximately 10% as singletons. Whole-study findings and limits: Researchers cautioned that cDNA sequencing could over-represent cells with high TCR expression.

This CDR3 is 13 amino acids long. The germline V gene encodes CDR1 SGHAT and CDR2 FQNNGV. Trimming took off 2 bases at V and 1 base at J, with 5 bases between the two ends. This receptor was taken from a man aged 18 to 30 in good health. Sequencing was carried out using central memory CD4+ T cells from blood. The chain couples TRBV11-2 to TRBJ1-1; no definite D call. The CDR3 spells CASSLRENTEAFF. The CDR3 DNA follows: TGTGCCAGCAGCTTAAGAGAGAACACTGAAGCTTTCTTT.